The entry that follows covers one TCR beta chain sequence. It lacks a known antigen. No clone much larger than this one lies a single base away; base qualities are absent. TCRbeta CDR3 regions were amplified from genomic DNA by means of the immunoSEQ Assay, a bias-controlled multiplex PCR. The paper's data handling went like this. Within the assay, amplification of reference gene primers was used to estimate how many nucleated cells each sample contained. To quantify the absolute abundance of each unique TCRbeta CDR3 rearrangement, sequence reads were collapsed and filtered. For each sample, productive Simpson clonality was calculated by taking the square root of Simpson's diversity index across productive rearrangements. The table comes from immuneACCESS by way of TCRdb, which keeps in-frame sequences with V and J called. Part of the clones is missing from these tables; in studies checked, under half for an unresolved V gene and the rest for unknown reasons. V and J calls plus clone size are reproduced from that table; the DNA served to infer D and trimming. For this sample there are about 170,000 clones; around 93% appear just once. The ten largest make up roughly 5% of the sample.

The data are from a study of blood T cell repertoires in COVID-19 (dated by TCRdb to 2019 to 2021). For context, the study as a whole: Samples covering the acute and convalescent phases of COVID-19 were provided by collaborators in the United States, Italy and Spain. The material from the prospective study consisted of cDNA or gDNA derived from T cells, B-cell-depleted T cells, or PBMCs. Subjects who had been exposed to COVID-19, were actively infected with it, or had recovered from it provided the deeply sampled blood TCRbeta repertoires that made up the dataset. A freely available public database, intended as a resource for researchers studying the immune response to SARS-CoV-2, is where the repertoires were released. Samples were obtained from the ongoing ImmuneRACE study (first 160 participants) and from roughly 1,300 subjects provided by 6 global collaborators. Nearly every sample came with metadata listing a de-identified subject ID, COVID-19 status, age in years and sex. Where available, HLA class I and class II types were taken from metadata supplied by the sample provider and were not determined by assay-based typing.

In Seattle, one collaborating source enrolled patients while the infection was active and tracked those patients longitudinally over the course of disease. Collaborating institutions collected whole blood in K2EDTA tubes following their own protocols. For TCRbeta analysis, collaborators shipped samples as frozen whole blood, isolated PBMCs, or DNA extracted from either of those sample types. Summary of the overall study and its limitations: The amount of clinical and demographic metadata varied by source and participant and was provided uncurated.

The sample taken for sequencing was peripheral blood. This sequence was found in a man in his thirties or forties with COVID-19, enrolled during active disease.

The DNA is TGTGCCACTCTCCCGCTCACTAACCTCTACAATGAGCAGTTCTTC. Translated, it reads CATLPLTNLYNEQFF. The chain links TRBV28 with TRBJ2-1, with the D gene not confidently named. From its cysteine to its phenylalanine, the CDR3 spans 15 amino acids. Kept here is only the CDR3 DNA, which spans 45 bases and is read in frame from base 1. CDR1 MDHEN and CDR2 SYDVKM are derived from the germline V gene. The junction carries 19 bases between V and J, which are trimmed by 10 bases and 3 bases respectively.